Given below is one T cell receptor beta chain in context. Antigen unknown. Sequencing used immunoSEQ multiplex PCR; TCRdb keeps in-frame clones, though not all of them. The repertoire has some 83,000 clones, 90% to 95% of them found once; the top ten carry roughly 0.72%. The timepoints at which blood was sampled were baseline, cycle 4 day 1, and cycle 7 day 1. Germline-derived CDR1 and CDR2 are LNHDA and SQIVND (reference sequence). The CDR3 contains 16 residues. Trimming at V came to 2 bases and at J to 4 bases, leaving 4 bases not matched to a gene. This specimen belongs to a study of OX40 agonist ivuxolimab in advanced cancers. In the study overall: Patients receiving dose escalation had hepatocellular carcinoma, melanoma, renal cell or head and neck cancer.

Overall study findings and caveats: In general, CD8+ T cells held more expanded clones than CD4+ did, on average. Undetermined was the antigen specificity of the expanded peripheral T cells.

This clonotype originated in an adult with an advanced solid tumor such as melanoma, head and neck, liver or kidney cancer. The chain links TRBV19 to TRBJ2-5; 13 positions match TRBD2. Specimen: CD4+ or CD8+ T cells sorted from blood, collected in a trial of the OX40 agonist ivuxolimab. The CDR3: CASSITSGRAGETQYF. The CDR3 DNA reads TGTGCCAGTAGTATAACTAGCGGGAGGGCGGGAGAGACCCAGTACTTC. Looking up the rest from reference TRBV19 and TRBJ2-5 gives the full variable domain: DGGITQSPKYLFRKEGQNVTLSCEQNLNHDAMYWYRQDPGQGLRLIYYSQIVNDFQKGDIAEGYSVSREKKESFPLTVTSAQKNPTAFYLCASSITSGRAGETQYFGPGTRLLVL.